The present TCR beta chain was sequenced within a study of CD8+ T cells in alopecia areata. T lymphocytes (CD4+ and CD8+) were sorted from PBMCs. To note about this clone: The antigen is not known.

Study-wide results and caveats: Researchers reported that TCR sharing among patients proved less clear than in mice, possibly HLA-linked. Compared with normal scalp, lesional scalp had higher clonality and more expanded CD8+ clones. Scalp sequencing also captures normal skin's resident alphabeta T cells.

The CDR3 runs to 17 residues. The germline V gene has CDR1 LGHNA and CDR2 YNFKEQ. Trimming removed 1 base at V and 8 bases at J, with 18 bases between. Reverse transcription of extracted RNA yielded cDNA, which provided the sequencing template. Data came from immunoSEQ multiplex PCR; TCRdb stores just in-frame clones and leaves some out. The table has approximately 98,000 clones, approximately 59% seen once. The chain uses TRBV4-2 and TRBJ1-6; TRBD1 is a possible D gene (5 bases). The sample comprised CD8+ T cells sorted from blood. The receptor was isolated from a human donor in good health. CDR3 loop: CASSQVGQGYSDSPLHF. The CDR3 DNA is TGTGCCAGCAGCCAAGTTGGTCAGGGATATTCCGATTCACCCCTCCACTTT.